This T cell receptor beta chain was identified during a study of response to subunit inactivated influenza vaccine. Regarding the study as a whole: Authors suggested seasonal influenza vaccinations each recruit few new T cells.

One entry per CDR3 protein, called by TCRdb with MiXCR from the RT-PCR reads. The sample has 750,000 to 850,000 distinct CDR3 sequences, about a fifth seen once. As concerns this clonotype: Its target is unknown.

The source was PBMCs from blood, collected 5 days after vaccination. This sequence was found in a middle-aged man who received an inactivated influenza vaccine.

CDR3 loop: CASSFVGGELFF. The CDR3, as DNA: TGTGCCAGCAGTTTCGTGGGCGGGGAGCTGTTTTTT. The chain has TRBV6-5 and TRBJ2-2; D not certain. This CDR3 has 12 residues. V lost 4 bases and J 7 bases, leaving 7 bases between the germline ends. Germline CDR1 MNHEY, CDR2 SVGAGI.